One and the same sample provided the 7 T cell receptor beta chains below, sequenced in a study of shared clonotypes between healthy human individuals. Repertoires were generated with immunoSEQ multiplex PCR, while TCRdb's copy carries only in-frame clones and drops some. Of fewer than 700,000 clones in the sample, around 78% are singletons; the top ten hold 12%. The material sequenced was PBMCs. Source of these receptors: a woman in her thirties or forties in good health. Some clones in this sample may be carry-over from other donors' samples.

The J gene is TRBJ2-1, the V gene TRBV19; tentatively, D is TRBD1 (5 bases). Germline V gene sequence: CDR1 LNHDA, CDR2 SQIVND (reference sequence). There are 15 residues in the CDR3. V dropped 0 bases and J dropped 3 bases, with 9 bases sitting between them. The CDR3 nucleotides read TGTGCCAGTAGTATAGACGAGACAGTCTACAATGAGCAGTTCTTC. Protein product: CASSIDETVYNEQFF.

V gene TRBV7-9 combines with J gene TRBJ2-3; the match to TRBD2 covers 8 bases. CDR1 and CDR2 from the germline V gene are SEHNR and FQNEAQ (reference sequence). CDR3 size: 15 residues. The V segment lost 4 bases and the J segment 4 bases; nucleotides outside the gene matches: 7. CDR3 amino acids: CASSSSGRPSDTQYF. The CDR3 DNA sequence: TGTGCCAGCAGCTCCAGCGGGAGACCCTCAGATACGCAGTATTTT.

About this clone: Within the sample, other DNA sequences also encode this same CDR3. The chain combines TRBV5-1 with TRBJ2-1, with TRBD2 matching over 8 bases. CDR3 length: 14 residues. The V segment lost 3 bases and the J segment 6 bases; nucleotides outside the gene matches: 5. From germline, CDR1 is SGHRS and CDR2 YFSETQ. CDR3 in amino acids: CASSSGLAVNEQFF. The CDR3 DNA reads TGCGCCAGCAGCTCCGGACTAGCAGTCAATGAGCAGTTCTTC.

This chain joins TRBV18 and TRBJ1-1; 7 nucleotides align to TRBD1. The CDR3 has 14 residues. In germline, CDR1 is KGHSH, CDR2 LQKENI. The trim removed 3 bases at V and 8 bases at J, leaving 9 bases unmatched. The CDR3 region has the DNA TGTGCCAGCTCACCCGGACAGGAGAGGTTAGAAGCTTTCTTT. Its translation is CASSPGQERLEAFF.

CDR3 region: CASSQSGGGGWNGYTF. The DNA of the CDR3 is TGCGCCAGCAGCCAATCGGGGGGCGGAGGGTGGAATGGCTACACCTTC. The chain has TRBV4-3 and TRBJ1-2; TRBD1 might be the D (6 bases). V shed 2 bases and J shed 6 bases, with 19 bases lying between them. The CDR3 runs 16 residues. Germline-derived CDR1 and CDR2 are LGHNA and YSLEER.

The V and J genes are TRBV10-3 and TRBJ1-2, with TRBD1 matching over 9 bases. This CDR3 region has 14 residues. CDR1 and CDR2 from the germline V gene are ENHRY and SYGVKD. The J segment lost 3 bases and the V segment lost 3 bases, leaving 2 bases of the junction unmatched. The CDR3 DNA reads as TGTGCCATCAGTGAACAGGGGGCGCACTATGGCTACACCTTC. Amino acid sequence: CAISEQGAHYGYTF.

This clone showed up many times. The sample has other DNA sequences that encode this CDR3 too. The chain recombines TRBV30 with TRBJ1-1; possibly TRBD1 for D (6 bases). V dropped 2 bases and J dropped 0 bases, with 19 bases sitting between them. Germline loops: CDR1 GTSNPN, CDR2 SVGIG (reference sequence). The CDR3 spans 17 residues. This chain's CDR3 is CAWSPPGANSMNTEAFF. CDR3 DNA: TGTGCCTGGAGTCCCCCAGGGGCCAACTCCATGAACACTGAAGCTTTCTTT.